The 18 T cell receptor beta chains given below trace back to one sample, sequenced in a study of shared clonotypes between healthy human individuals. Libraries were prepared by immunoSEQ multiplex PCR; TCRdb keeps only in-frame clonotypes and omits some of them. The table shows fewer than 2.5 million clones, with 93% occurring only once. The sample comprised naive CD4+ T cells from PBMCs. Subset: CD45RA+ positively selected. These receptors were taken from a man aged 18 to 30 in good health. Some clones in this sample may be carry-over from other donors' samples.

The CDR3 DNA is TGTGCCAGCAGACTCCGGGACAGCCCCACAGATACGCAGTATTTT. The encoded protein is CASRLRDSPTDTQYF. V and J are TRBV27 and TRBJ2-3, with 7 bases fitting TRBD1. The germline gives CDR1 MNHEY, CDR2 SMNVEV (reference sequence). Trimming at V came to 6 bases and at J to 2 bases, leaving 8 bases not matched to a gene. CDR3 length: 15 amino acids.

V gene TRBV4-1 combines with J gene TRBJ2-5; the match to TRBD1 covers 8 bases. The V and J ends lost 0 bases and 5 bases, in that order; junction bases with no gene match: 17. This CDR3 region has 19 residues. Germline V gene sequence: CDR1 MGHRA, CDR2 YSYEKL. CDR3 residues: CASSQDHPASTGELETQYF. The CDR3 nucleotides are TGCGCCAGCAGCCAAGATCACCCAGCGTCGACAGGGGAGCTGGAGACCCAGTACTTC.

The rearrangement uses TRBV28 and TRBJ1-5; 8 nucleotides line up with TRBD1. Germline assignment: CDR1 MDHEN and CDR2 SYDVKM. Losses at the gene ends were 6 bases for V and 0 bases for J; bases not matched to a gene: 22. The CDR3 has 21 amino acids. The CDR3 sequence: CASSHPTDREATRDSNQPQHF. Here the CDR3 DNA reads TGTGCCAGCAGCCATCCCACGGACAGGGAGGCAACTAGGGATAGCAATCAGCCCCAGCATTTT.

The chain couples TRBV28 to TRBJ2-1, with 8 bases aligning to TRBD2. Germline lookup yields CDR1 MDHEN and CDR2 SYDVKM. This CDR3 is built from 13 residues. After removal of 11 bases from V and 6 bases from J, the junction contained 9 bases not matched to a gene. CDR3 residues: CASRGGVLNEQFF. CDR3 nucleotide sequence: TGTGCCTCCCGGGGGGGAGTACTCAATGAGCAGTTCTTC.

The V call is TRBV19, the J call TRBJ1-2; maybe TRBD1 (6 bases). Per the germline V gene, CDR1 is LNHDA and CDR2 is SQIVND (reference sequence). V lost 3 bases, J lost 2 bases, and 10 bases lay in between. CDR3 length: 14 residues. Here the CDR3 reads CASSIRGQNYGYTF. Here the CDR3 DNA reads TGTGCCAGTAGTATTCGGGGACAAAACTATGGCTACACCTTC.

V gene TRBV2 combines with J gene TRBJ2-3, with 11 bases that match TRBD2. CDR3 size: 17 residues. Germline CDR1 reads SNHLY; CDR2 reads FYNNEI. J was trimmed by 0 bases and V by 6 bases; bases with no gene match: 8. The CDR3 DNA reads TGTGCCAGCAGCCTGGGACTAGCGGACCCGAGCACAGATACGCAGTATTTT. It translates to CASSLGLADPSTDTQYF.

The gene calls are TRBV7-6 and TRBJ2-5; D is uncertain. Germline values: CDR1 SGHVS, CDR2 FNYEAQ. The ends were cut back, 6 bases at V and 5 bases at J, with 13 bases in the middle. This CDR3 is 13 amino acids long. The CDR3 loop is CASSARPGETQYF. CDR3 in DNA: TGTGCCAGCAGTGCGAGGCCCGGGGAGACCCAGTACTTC.

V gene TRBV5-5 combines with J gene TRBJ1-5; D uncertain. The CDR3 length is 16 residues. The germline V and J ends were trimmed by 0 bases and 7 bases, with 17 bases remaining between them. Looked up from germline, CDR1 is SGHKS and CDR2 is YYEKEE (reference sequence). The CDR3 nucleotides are TGTGCCAGCAGCTTGGCTTTCCGGGATTCCTGGCAGCCCCAGCATTTT. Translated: CASSLAFRDSWQPQHF.

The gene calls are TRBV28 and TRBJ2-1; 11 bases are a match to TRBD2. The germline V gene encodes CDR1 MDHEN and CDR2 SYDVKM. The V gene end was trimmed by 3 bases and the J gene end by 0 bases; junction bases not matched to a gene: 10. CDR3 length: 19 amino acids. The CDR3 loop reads CASSFPLAGGSLSYNEQFF. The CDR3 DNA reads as TGTGCCAGCAGTTTCCCCCTAGCGGGAGGTTCCCTCTCCTACAATGAGCAGTTCTTC. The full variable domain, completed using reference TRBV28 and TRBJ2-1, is DVKVTQSSRYLVKRTGEKVFLECVQDMDHENMFWYRQDPGLGLRLIYFSYDVKMKEKGDIPEGYSVSREKKERFSLILESASTNQTSMYLCASSFPLAGGSLSYNEQFFGPGTRLTVL.

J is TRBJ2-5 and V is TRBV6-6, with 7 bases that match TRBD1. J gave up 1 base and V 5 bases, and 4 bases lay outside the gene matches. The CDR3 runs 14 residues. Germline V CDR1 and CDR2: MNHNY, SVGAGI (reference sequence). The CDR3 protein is CASSRDSIQETQYF. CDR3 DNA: TGTGCCAGCAGTCGGGACAGCATCCAAGAGACCCAGTACTTC.

CDR3 protein: CASSAGLSFDSYYNEQFF. DNA for the CDR3: TGTGCCAGCAGCGCTGGACTTTCCTTTGATTCCTACTACAATGAGCAGTTCTTC. V gene TRBV9 combines with J gene TRBJ2-1, with D maybe TRBD2 (5 bases). CDR3 length: 18 residues. Germline values: CDR1 SGDLS, CDR2 YYNGEE. Trimming stripped 3 bases from V and 3 bases from J, with 22 bases between.

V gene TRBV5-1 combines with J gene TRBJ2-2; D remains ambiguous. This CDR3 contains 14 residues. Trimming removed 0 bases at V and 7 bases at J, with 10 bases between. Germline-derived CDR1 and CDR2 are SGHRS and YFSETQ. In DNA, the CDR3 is TGCGCCAGCAGCTTGGCGCCGCAGAGCGGGGAGCTGTTTTTT. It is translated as CASSLAPQSGELFF.

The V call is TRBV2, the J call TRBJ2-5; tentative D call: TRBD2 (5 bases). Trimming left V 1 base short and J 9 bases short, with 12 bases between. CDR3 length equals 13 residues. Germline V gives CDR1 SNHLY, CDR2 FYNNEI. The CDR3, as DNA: TGTGCCAGCAGTGAAGGACTGAGCGGCGCCCAGTACTTC. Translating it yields CASSEGLSGAQYF. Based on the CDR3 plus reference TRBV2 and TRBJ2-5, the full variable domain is EPEVTQTPSHQVTQMGQEVILRCVPISNHLYFYWYRQILGQKVEFLVSFYNNEISEKSEIFDDQFSVERPDGSNFTLKIRSTKLEDSAMYFCASSEGLSGAQYFGPGTRLLVL.

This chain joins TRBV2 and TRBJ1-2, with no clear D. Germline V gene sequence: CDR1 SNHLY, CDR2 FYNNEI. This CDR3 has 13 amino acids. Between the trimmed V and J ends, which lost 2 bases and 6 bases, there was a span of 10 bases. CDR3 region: CASSELITNGYTF. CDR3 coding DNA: TGTGCCAGCAGTGAATTAATAACCAATGGCTACACCTTC.

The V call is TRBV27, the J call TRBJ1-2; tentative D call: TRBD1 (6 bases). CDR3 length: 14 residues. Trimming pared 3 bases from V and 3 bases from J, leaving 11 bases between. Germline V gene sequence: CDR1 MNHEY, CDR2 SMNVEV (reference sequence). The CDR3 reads CASSFQGRDYGYTF. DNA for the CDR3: TGTGCCAGCAGTTTTCAGGGGCGAGACTATGGCTACACCTTC.

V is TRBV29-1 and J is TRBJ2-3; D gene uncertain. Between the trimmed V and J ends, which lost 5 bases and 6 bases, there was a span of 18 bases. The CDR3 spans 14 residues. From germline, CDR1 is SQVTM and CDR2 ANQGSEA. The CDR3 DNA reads TGCAGCGTTCACGCCCCCATCCACGGCGATACGCAGTATTTT. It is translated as CSVHAPIHGDTQYF.

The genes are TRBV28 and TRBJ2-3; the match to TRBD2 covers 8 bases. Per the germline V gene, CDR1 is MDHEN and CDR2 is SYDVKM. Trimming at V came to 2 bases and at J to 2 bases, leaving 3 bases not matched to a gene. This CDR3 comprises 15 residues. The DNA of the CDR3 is TGTGCCAGCAGTTTAGGAGGACTAGCCACAGATACGCAGTATTTT. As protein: CASSLGGLATDTQYF.

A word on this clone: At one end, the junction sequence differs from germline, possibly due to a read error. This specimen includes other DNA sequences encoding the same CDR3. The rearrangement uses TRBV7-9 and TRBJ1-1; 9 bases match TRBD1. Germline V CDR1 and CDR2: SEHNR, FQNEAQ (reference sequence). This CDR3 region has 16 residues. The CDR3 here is CASSSRPGQGDTEAFF. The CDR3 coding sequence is TGTGCCAGCAGCTCGAGGCCGGGACAGGGAGACACTGAAGCTTTTTTT.